This T cell receptor beta chain was profiled in a study of cytomegalovirus exposure and HLA in healthy donors. The overall study: Findings of an earlier analysis included roughly 110 million unique TCR beta sequences from roughly 190 million T cells. General observations from the study: A later analysis found most CMV-associated TCR beta chains apparently HLA-restricted. Earlier analysis found most TCR beta V segments productive about 87% or about 30% of the time. As a later analysis showed, a missense DCLRE1C variant was linked to trimming of TCR beta V- and J-genes.

Worth noting for this clone: Its specificity is unknown.

The PCR used 60 Vbeta and 13 Jbeta primers. Sequencing used immunoSEQ multiplex PCR; TCRdb keeps in-frame clones, though not all of them. The table includes about 170,000 clones, 85% detected once. CDR3 length: 15 amino acids. Germline V gene sequence: CDR1 SGHRS, CDR2 YFSETQ. Trimming took off 8 bases at V and 5 bases at J, with 22 bases between the two ends. The receptor's source is a man aged 18 to 35 in good health and CMV-seropositive. The sample comprised PBMCs. This chain connects TRBV5-1 to TRBJ1-1; D uncertain. CDR3 coding DNA: TGCGCCAGTACCCCGTGGGGTCGGGGAGAAACTGAAGCTTTCTTT. Protein sequence: CASTPWGRGETEAFF.